This TCR beta chain was recorded in a study of cytomegalovirus exposure and HLA in healthy donors. Study-wide results and limits: Per published reports, the classifier diagnosed cytomegalovirus status with high specificity and sensitivity. The authors enumerated 150 to 200 TCR beta chains as linked to cytomegalovirus. Generally TCR sequences proved uncommon, though certain public TCRs appeared in numerous donors.

V dropped 6 bases and J dropped 5; count of bases not matched to a gene: 5. CDR3 size: 15 residues. Germline V gene data show CDR1 as MGHDK and CDR2 as SYGVNS. Regarding this clone: Its target is unknown.

Produced via immunoSEQ multiplex PCR; TCRdb's table is partial and in-frame only. This table holds some 320,000 clones, roughly 90% found once. The genes are TRBV25-1 and TRBJ2-1, with 12 bases lining up with TRBD1. The sequence was obtained from a woman aged 25-40 years in good health and CMV-seropositive. Material: PBMCs. CDR3 nucleotide sequence: TGTGCCAGCAGAGGGACAGGGGGCATCGACAATGAGCAGTTCTTC. Its protein product is CASRGTGGIDNEQFF.